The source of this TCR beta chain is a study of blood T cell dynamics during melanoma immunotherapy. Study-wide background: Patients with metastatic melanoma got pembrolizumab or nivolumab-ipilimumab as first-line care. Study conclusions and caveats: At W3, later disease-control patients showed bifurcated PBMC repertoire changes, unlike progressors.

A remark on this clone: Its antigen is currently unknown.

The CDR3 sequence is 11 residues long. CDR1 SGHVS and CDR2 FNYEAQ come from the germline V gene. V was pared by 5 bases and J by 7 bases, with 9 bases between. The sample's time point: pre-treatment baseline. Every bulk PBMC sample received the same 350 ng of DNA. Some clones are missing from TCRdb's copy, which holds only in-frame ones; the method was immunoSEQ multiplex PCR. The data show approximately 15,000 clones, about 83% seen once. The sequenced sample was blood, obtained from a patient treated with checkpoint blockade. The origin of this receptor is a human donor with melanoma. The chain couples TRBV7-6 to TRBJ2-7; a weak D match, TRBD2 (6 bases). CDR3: CASSPGGEQYF. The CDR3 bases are TGTGCCAGCAGCCCTGGGGGGGAGCAGTACTTC.